This TCR beta chain comes out of a study of T-cell memory formation after mild COVID-19 (dated by TCRdb to about 2021). With respect to the entire study: TCR sequence clusters from the two donors were largely donor specific. Two young, previously healthy adult volunteers made up the cohort, one male and one female. In two donors, T-cell clones that expanded and contracted after mild COVID-19 were tracked by sequencing TCRalpha and TCRbeta repertoires over time. Results and caveats for the whole study, not just this receptor: Contracting CD4+ clones were located mainly in the CM and EM memory subsets, whereas CD8+ clones were found to be enriched in EMRA. The second-wave clones that peaked on day 37 were not confirmed to be SARS-CoV-2 specific. The study included only two mild cases, and larger cohorts that include severe cases with pre-infection samples were judged to be necessary. The detection of some responding clones in pre-infection memory suggests that pre-existing cross-reactive memory T cells joined the SARS-CoV-2 response. From day 15 to 85, contracting clones showed balanced CD4/CD8 phenotypes, whereas a second wave of clones that expanded from day 15 to 37 leaned towards CD4+.

The cysteine opens and the phenylalanine closes a CDR3 of 15 amino acids. Of all the DNA, just the CDR3 is kept, 45 bases in frame from base 1. For CDR1 and CDR2, the germline V gene lists SGHDT and YYEEEE. V is pruned by 0 bases and J by 8 bases, leaving 7 bases of the junction without a gene match. Reads for this sample came from an Illumina NovaSeq 6000. Using 5'RACE with constant-segment primers, TCRalpha and TCRbeta cDNA libraries were constructed, with sample barcodes and unique molecular identifiers added in the process. RNA was extracted from every sample with Trizol reagent. Amplification of the libraries took two PCR steps, and the second step added a second sample barcode plus Illumina TruSeq adapters. Libraries were sequenced on an Illumina NovaSeq with 2 x 150 bp paired-end reads. The original pipeline was this. Demultiplexing of reads and collapsing into UMI-guided consensus sequences were performed with migec v1.2.7. Using mixcr v2.1.11, UMI consensuses were aligned to TRA and TRB V and J templates and then assembled into clonotypes. A clonotype was counted as expanded or contracted only when both edgeR and NoisET called the clonotype significant, with the noise models trained on biological replicates. For edgeR calls, the cutoffs were a false discovery rate-adjusted p below 0.01 and a log2 fold-change threshold of 1. As an exploratory analysis of dynamics, PCA with hierarchical clustering was applied to max-normalized trajectories of the 1000 most abundant clonotypes. Separately sequenced CD4+ and CD8+ repertoires were used to assign the CD4 or CD8 phenotype of responding clones. TCRdb reran the public reads through fastp at Q25 and MiXCR, keeping productive beta chains. Every distinct CDR3 protein forms one entry, paired with its most common genes and DNA. The authors' filters were not applied to this entry. The sample table holds fewer than 650,000 distinct CDR3 sequences, of which roughly 21% were seen once. In total, the top ten clones hold roughly 9.1% of the sample.

Ficoll-Paque density gradient centrifugation was used to isolate PBMCs. This clonotype came up a few times. It lacks a known antigen. The input lacks base qualities; no much larger clone sits a single base away. The rearrangement combines TRBV5-6 with TRBJ2-1, with 8 middle bases fitting TRBD2. The sequenced sample consisted of PBMCs or a T cell subset sorted from them (not recorded which). This clonotype was obtained from an adult woman who had mild COVID-19 (a few samples of this study predate the infection). The sample titles of this study are shuffled in the database, so cell type and time point are left out; the donor was told from shared clones. The CDR3 has the sequence CASSLVVSGNDEQFF. The nucleotide sequence is TGTGCCAGCAGCTTGGTGGTTAGCGGGAACGATGAGCAGTTCTTC.